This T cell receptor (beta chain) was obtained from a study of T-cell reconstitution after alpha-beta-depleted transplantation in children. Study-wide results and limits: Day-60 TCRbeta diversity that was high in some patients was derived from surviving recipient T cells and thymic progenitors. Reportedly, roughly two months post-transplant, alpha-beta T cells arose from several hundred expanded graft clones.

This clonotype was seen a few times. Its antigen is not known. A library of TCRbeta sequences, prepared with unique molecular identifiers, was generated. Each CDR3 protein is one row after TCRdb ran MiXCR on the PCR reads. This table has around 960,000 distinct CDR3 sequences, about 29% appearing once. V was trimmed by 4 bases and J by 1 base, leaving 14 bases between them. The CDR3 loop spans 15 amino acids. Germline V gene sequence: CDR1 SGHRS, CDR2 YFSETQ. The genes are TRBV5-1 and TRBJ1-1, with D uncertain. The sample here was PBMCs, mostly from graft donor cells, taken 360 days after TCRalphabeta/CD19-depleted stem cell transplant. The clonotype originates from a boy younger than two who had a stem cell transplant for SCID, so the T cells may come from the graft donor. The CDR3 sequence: CASSLEEGRNTEAFF. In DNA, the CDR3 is TGCGCCAGCAGCCTAGAAGAAGGACGGAACACTGAAGCTTTCTTT.